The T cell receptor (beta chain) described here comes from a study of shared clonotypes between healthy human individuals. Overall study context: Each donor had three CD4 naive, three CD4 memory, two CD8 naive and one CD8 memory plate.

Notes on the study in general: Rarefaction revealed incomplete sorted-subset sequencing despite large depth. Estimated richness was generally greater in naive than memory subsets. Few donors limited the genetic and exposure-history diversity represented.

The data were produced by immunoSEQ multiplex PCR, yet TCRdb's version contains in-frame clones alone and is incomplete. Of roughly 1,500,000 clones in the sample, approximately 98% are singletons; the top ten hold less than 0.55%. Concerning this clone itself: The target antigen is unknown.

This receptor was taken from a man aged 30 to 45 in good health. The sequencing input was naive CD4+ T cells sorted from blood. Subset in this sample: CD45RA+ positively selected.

CDR3 bases: TGCGCCAGCAGTGATCTGGGGTATGAGCAGTTCTTC. This translates into CASSDLGYEQFF. The chain is built from TRBV10-1 and TRBJ2-1; D not certain. The CDR3 is made up of 12 amino acids. Germline-derived CDR1 and CDR2 are WNHNN and SYGVQD (reference sequence). The V end lost 3 bases, the J end lost 8 bases, and 8 bases lay between the germline ends.